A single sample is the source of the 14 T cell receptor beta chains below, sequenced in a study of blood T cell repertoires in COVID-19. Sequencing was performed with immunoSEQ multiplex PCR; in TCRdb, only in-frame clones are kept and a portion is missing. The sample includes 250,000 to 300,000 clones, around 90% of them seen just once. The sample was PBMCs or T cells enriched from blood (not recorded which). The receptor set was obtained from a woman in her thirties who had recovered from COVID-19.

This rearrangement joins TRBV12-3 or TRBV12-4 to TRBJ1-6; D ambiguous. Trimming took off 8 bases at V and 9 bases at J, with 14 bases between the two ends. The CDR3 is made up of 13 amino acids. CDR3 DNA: TGTGCCAGCGGGCCATGGGAGGGTTCACCCCTCCACTTT. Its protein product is CASGPWEGSPLHF.

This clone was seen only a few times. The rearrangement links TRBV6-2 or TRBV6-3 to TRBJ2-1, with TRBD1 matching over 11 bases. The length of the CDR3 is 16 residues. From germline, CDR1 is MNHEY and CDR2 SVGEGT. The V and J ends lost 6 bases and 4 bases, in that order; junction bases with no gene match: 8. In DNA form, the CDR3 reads TGTGCCAGCAGCGAAAGGACAGGGGGCTTATACAATGAGCAGTTCTTC. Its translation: CASSERTGGLYNEQFF.

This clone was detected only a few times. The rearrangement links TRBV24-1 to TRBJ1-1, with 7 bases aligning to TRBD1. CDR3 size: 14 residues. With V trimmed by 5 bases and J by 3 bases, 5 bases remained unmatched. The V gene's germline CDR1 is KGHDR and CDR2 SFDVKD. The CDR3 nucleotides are TGTGCCACCAGTGCGAACAGGGGAGACACTGAAGCTTTCTTT. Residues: CATSANRGDTEAFF.

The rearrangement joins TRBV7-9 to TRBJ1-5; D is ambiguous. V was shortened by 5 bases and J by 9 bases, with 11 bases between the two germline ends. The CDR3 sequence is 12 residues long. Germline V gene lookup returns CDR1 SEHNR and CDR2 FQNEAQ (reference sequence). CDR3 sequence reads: CASSPGIWPQHF. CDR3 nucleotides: TGTGCCAGCAGCCCGGGGATTTGGCCCCAGCATTTT.

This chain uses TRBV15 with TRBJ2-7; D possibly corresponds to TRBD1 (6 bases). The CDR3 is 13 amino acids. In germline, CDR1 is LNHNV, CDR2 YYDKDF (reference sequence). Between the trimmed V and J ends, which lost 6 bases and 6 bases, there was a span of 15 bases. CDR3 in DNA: TGTGCCACCAGAGGGGGTAAGGGCGGCGAGCAGTACTTC. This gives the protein CATRGGKGGEQYF.

The CDR3 DNA sequence: TGTGCCAGCAGATGGACAGGGGGCGGCGGGGAGCTGTTTTTT. Amino acids: CASRWTGGGGELFF. J is TRBJ2-2 and V is TRBV6-5, with 11 bases identical to TRBD1. The CDR3 spans 14 residues. Trimming took 6 bases from V and 7 from J; bases not matched to a gene: 4. Germline CDR1 and CDR2: MNHEY and SVGAGI.

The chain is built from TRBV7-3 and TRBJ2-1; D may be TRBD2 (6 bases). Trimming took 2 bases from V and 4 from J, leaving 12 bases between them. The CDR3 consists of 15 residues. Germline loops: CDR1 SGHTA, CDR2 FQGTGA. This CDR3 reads CASSLSAGGYNEQFF. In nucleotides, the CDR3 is TGTGCCAGCAGCTTATCTGCCGGGGGTTACAATGAGCAGTTCTTC.

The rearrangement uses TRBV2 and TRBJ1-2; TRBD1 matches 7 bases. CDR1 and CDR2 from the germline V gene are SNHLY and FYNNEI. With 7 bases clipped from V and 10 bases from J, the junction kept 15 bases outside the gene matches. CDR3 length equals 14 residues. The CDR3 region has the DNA TGTGCCAGCACCGGGCCGATTCGACAGGGCGTCTACACCTTC. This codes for CASTGPIRQGVYTF.

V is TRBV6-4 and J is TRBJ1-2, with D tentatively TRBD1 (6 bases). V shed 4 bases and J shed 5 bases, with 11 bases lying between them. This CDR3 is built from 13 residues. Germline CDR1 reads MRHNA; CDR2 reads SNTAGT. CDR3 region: CASSAGGYYGYTF. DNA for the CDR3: TGTGCCAGCAGTGCGGGGGGCTATTATGGCTACACCTTC.

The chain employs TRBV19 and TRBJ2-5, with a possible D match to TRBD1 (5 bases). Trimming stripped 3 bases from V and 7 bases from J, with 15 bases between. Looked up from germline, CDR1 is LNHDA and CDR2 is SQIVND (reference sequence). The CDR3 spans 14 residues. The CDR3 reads CASSIGQLGVTQYF. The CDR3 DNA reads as TGTGCCAGTAGTATCGGGCAGTTAGGGGTGACCCAGTACTTC.

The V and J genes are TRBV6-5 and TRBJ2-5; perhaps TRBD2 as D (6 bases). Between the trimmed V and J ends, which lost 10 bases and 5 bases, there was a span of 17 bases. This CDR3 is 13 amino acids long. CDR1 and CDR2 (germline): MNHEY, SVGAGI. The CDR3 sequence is CATAGQPRETQYF. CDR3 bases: TGTGCCACCGCGGGGCAGCCAAGGGAGACCCAGTACTTC.

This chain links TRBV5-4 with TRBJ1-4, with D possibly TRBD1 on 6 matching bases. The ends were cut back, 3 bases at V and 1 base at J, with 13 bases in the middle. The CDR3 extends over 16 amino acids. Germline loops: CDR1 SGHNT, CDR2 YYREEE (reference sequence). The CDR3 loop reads CASSSVPGETNEKLFF. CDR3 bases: TGTGCCAGCAGCTCGGTCCCAGGGGAAACTAATGAAAAACTGTTTTTT.

The CDR3 DNA is TGTGCCAGCAGCTTCTCTAGCGGGGGCACAGATACGCAGTATTTT. Translation gives CASSFSSGGTDTQYF. The V and J genes are TRBV7-6 and TRBJ2-3; 9 bases agree with TRBD2. This CDR3 comprises 15 residues. V was clipped by 3 bases and J by 1 base; unmatched bases: 2. Germline values: CDR1 SGHVS, CDR2 FNYEAQ.

The CDR3 sequence is CASSSWDSSYEQYF. Written as DNA, the CDR3 is TGTGCCAGCAGCTCCTGGGACAGCTCCTACGAGCAGTACTTC. The V call is TRBV13, the J call TRBJ2-7; 7 bases map to TRBD1. With 4 bases clipped from V and 0 bases from J, the junction kept 3 bases outside the gene matches. The V gene's germline CDR1 is PRHDT and CDR2 FYEKMQ (reference sequence). The length of the CDR3 is 14 residues.